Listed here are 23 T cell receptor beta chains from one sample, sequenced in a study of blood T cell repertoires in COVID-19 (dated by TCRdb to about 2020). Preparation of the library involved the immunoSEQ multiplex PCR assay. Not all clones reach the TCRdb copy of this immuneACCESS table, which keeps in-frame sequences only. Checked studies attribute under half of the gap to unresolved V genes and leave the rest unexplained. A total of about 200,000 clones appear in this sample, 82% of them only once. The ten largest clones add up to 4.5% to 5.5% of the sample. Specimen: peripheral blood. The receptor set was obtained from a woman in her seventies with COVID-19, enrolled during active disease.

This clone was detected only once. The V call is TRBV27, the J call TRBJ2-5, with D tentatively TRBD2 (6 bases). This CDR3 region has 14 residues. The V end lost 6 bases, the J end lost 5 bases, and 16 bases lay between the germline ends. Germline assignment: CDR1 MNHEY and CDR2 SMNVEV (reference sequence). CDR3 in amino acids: CASSYPGAGETQYF. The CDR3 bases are TGTGCCAGCAGCTACCCAGGCGCGGGGGAGACCCAGTACTTC.

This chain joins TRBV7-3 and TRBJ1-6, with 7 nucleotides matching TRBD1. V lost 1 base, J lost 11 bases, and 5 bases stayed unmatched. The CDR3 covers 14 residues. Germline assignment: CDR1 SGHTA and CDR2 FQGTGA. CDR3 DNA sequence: TGTGCCAGCAGCTTAAACCGACAGGGTACACCCCTCCACTTT. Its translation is CASSLNRQGTPLHF.

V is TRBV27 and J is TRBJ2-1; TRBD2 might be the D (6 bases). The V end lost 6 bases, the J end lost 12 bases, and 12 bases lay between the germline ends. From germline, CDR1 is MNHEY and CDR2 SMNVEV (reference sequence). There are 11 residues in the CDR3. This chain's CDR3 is CASRERVRQFF. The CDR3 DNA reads TGTGCCAGCAGGGAGCGGGTCCGGCAGTTCTTC.

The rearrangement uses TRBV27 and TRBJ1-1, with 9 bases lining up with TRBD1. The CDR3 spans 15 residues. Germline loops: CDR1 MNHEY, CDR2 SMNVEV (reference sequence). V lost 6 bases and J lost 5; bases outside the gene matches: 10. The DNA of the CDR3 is TGTGCCAGCAGCCGCTTGGGACAGGGAGTTACTGAAGCTTTCTTT. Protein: CASSRLGQGVTEAFF.

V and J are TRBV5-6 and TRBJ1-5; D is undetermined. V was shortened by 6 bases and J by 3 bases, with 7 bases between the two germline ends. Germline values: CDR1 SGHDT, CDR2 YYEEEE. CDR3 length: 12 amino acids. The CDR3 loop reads CASTTINQPQHF. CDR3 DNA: TGTGCCAGCACCACAATCAATCAGCCCCAGCATTTT.

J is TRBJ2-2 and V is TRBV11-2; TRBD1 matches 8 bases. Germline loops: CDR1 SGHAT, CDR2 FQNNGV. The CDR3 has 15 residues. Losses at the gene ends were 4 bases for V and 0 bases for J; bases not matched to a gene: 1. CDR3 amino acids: CASSSGGPNTGELFF. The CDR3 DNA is TGTGCCAGCAGCTCAGGGGGCCCGAACACCGGGGAGCTGTTTTTT.

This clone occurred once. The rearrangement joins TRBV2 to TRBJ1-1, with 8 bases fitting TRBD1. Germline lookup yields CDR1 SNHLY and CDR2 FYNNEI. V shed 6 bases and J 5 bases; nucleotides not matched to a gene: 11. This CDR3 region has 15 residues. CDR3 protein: CASSDDQGAWTEAFF. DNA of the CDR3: TGTGCCAGCAGCGATGACCAGGGGGCTTGGACTGAAGCTTTCTTT.

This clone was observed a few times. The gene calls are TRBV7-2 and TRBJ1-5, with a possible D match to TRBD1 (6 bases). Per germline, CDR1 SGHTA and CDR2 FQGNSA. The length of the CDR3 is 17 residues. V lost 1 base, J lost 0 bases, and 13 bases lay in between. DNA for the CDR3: TGTGCCAGCAGCTTAGGAAGGGGGACTAATAGCAATCAGCCCCAGCATTTT. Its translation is CASSLGRGTNSNQPQHF.

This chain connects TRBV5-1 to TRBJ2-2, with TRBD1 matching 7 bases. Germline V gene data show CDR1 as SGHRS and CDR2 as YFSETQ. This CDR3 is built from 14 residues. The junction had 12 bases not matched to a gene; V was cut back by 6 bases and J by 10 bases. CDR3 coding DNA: TGCGCCAGCAACCCGAGGACAGGCGAGAAGGAGCTGTTTTTT. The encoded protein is CASNPRTGEKELFF. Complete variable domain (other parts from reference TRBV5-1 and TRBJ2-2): KAGVTQTPRYLIKTRGQQVTLSCSPISGHRSVSWYQQTPGQGLQFLFEYFSETQRNKGNFPGRFSGRQFSNSRSEMNVSTLELGDSALYLCASNPRTGEKELFFGEGSRLTVL.

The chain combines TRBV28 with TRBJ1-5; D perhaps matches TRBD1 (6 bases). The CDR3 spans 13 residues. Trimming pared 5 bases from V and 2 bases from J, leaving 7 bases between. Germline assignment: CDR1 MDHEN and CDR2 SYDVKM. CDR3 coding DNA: TGTGCCAGCAGTAACAGGGGCAATCAGCCCCAGCATTTT. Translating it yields CASSNRGNQPQHF.

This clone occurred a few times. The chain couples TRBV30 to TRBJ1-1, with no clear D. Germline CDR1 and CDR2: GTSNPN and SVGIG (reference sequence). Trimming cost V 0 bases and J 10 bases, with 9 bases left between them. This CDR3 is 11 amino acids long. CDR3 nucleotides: TGTGCCTGGAGTGTACGGGAGGGAGCTTTCTTT. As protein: CAWSVREGAFF.

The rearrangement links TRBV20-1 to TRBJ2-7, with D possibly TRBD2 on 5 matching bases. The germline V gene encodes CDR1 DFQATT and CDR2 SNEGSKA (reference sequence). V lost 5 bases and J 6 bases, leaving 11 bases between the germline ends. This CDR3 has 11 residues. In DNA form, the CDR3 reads TGCAGTGCTCCCGGGGTTAGCGAGCAGTACTTC. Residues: CSAPGVSEQYF.

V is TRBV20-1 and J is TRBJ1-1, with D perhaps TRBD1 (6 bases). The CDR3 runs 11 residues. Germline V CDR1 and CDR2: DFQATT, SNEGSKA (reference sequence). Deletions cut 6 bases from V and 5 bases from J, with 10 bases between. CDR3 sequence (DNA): TGCAGTGCGCAGGGGAAAACTGAAGCTTTCTTT. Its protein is CSAQGKTEAFF.

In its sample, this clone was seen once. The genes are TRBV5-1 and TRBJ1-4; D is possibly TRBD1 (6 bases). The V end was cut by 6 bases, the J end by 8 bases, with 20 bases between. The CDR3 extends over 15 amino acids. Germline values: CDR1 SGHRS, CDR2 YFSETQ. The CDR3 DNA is TGCGCCAGCACCACAACCGGGGGGGGCAAAGAAAAACTGTTTTTT. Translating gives CASTTTGGGKEKLFF.

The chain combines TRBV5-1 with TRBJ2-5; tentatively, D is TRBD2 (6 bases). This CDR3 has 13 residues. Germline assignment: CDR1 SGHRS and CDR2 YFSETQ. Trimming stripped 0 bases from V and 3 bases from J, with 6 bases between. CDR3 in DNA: TGCGCCAGCAGCTTGGGACTAGAAGAGACCCAGTACTTC. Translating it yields CASSLGLEETQYF.

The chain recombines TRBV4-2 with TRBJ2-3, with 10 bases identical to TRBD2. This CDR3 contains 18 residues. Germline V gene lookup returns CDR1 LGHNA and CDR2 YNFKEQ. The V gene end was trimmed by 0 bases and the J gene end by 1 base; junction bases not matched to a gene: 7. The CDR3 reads CASSQDRLAGVGTDTQYF. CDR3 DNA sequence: TGTGCCAGCAGCCAAGATCGGCTAGCGGGAGTAGGCACAGATACGCAGTATTTT.

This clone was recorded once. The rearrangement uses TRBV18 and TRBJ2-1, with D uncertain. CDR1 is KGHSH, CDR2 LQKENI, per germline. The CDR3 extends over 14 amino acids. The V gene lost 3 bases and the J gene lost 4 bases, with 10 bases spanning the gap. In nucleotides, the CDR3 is TGTGCCAGCTCACCGATCGACTCTTACAATGAGCAGTTCTTC. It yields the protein CASSPIDSYNEQFF.

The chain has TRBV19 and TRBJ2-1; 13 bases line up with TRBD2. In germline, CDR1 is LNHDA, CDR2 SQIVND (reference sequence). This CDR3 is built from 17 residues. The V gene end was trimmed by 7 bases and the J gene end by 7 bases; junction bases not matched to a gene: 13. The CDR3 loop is CASTNLRLAGGRNEQFF. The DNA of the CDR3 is TGTGCCAGTACCAACCTTAGACTAGCGGGAGGAAGAAATGAGCAGTTCTTC. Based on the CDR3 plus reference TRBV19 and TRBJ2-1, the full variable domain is DGGITQSPKYLFRKEGQNVTLSCEQNLNHDAMYWYRQDPGQGLRLIYYSQIVNDFQKGDIAEGYSVSREKKESFPLTVTSAQKNPTAFYLCASTNLRLAGGRNEQFFGPGTRLTVL.

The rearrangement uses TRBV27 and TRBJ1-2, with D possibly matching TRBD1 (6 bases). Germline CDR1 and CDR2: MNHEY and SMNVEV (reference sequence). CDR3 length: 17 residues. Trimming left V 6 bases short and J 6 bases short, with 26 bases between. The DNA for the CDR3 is TGTGCCAGCAGCCCACGTGCGGGGGGCGTTATTAGAAATGGCTACACCTTC. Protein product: CASSPRAGGVIRNGYTF.

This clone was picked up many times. For the CDR3, the DNA is TGTGCCAGCAGTGAGGGGAGAGTGGGCAGAGTTCAGCCCCAGCATTTT. It specifies CASSEGRVGRVQPQHF. This chain joins TRBV6-1 and TRBJ1-5, with no clear D. V was shortened by 3 bases and J by 6 bases, with 18 bases between the two germline ends. Per the germline V gene, CDR1 is MNHNS and CDR2 is SASEGT. This CDR3 comprises 16 residues.

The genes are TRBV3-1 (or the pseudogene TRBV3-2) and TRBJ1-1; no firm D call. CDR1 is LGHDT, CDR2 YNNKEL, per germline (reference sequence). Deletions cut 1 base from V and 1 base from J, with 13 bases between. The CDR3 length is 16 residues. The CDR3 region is CASSQVPETRNTEAFF. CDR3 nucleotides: TGTGCCAGCAGCCAAGTTCCAGAAACAAGGAACACTGAAGCTTTCTTT.

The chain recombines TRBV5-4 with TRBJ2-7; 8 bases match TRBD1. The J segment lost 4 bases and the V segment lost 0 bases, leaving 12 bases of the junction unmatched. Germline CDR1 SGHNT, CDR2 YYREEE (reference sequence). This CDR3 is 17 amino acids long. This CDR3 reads CASSLGYSGTGQYEQYF. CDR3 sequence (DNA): TGTGCCAGCAGCTTGGGATATTCCGGGACAGGCCAATACGAGCAGTACTTC. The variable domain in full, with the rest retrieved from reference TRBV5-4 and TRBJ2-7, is ETGVTQSPTHLIKTRGQQVTLRCSSQSGHNTVSWYQQALGQGPQFIFQYYREEENGRGNFPPRFSGLQFPNYSSELNVNALELDDSALYLCASSLGYSGTGQYEQYFGPGTRLTVT.

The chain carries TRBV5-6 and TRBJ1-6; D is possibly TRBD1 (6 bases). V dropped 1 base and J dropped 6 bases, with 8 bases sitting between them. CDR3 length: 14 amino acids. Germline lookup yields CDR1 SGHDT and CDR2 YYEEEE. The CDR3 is CASSLTRGNSPLHF. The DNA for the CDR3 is TGTGCCAGCAGCTTGACCAGGGGTAATTCACCCCTCCACTTT.